This T cell receptor (beta chain) was sequenced during a study of technical replicates of blood from several donors. TCRdb keeps only in-frame clones here, not all; method: immunoSEQ multiplex PCR. In the table there are some 93,000 clones, around 95% of which are singletons. The receptor's source is a human donor in good health. Sequenced sample: T cells isolated from PBMCs.

In nucleotides, the CDR3 is TGCAGCGTTGGGGACAGGGTATATGGCTACACCTTC. This sequence encodes CSVGDRVYGYTF. The chain employs TRBV29-1 and TRBJ1-2, with 9 bases fitting TRBD1. This CDR3 is 12 amino acids long. CDR1 is SQVTM, CDR2 ANQGSEA, per germline. The ends lost 4 bases at V and 5 bases at J; junction bases unmatched: 2.